Listed here is a single T cell receptor beta chain. Its cognate antigen is unknown. Germline CDR1 reads SGHAT; CDR2 reads FQDESV (reference sequence). The CDR3 has 12 residues. Trimming stripped 5 bases from V and 3 bases from J, with 8 bases between. Sequencing templates came from extracted RNA that was reverse transcribed into cDNA. Profiled with immunoSEQ multiplex PCR; TCRdb holds only in-frame clones, not every one. This table holds around 99,000 clones, roughly 84% found once. These data belong to a study of CD8+ T cells in alopecia areata. For the study at large: Tofacitinib ran 6 to 18 months, followed by 6 months off drug.

Described treatment: oral pan-JAK inhibitor, 5-10 mg twice daily. Peripheral blood, together with lesional scalp punch biopsies, was collected from alopecia areata patients. Study findings and constraints: Scalp clonality decreased significantly with tofacitinib, and so did expanded CD8+ clones among the top 100.

This material consisted of CD8+ T cells sorted from blood, taken at week 24, from a patient treated with tofacitinib. This rearrangement joins TRBV11-1 to TRBJ2-7; D not certain. The receptor comes from a human donor with alopecia areata. This chain's CDR3 is CASSPDGYEQYF. The CDR3 region has the DNA TGTGCCAGCAGCCCGGACGGCTACGAGCAGTACTTC.